The clone carrying this T cell receptor beta chain was counted between two and nine times. The antigen is not known. After 5'RACE with constant-segment primers, TCR alpha and TCR beta cDNA libraries carrying sample barcodes and UMIs were obtained. TCRdb reprocessed the 5' RACE reads with MiXCR, giving one entry per CDR3 protein. The sample lists 250,000 to 350,000 distinct CDR3 sequences, around 15% occurring once. The CDR3 loop spans 14 amino acids. Deletions cut 3 bases from V and 10 bases from J, with 13 bases between. CDR1 is SGHAT and CDR2 is FQNNGV in the germline V gene. The sample is drawn from a study of T-cell memory formation after mild COVID-19. Study-wide background: Largely donor-specific sequence clusters came from a couple of donors. Study results and caveats: Clones shrinking from day 15 to 85 showed even CD4/CD8 mixes; later expanders tilted CD4+. Clones that contracted clustered mainly in CM and EM if CD4+ and in EMRA if CD8+.

This rearrangement joins TRBV11-2 to TRBJ1-6, with D possibly TRBD1 on 5 matching bases. Sequencing was carried out using PBMCs or a T cell subset sorted from them (not recorded which). The source is a man in his late teens or twenties who had mild COVID-19 (a few samples of this study predate the infection). Cell type and time point are not known. The chain's CDR3 is CASSFSGGVSPLHF. As DNA, the CDR3 is TGTGCCAGCAGCTTTTCGGGGGGAGTATCACCCCTCCACTTT.